These 14 T cell receptor beta chains were sequenced from one sample in a study of shared clonotypes between healthy human individuals (dated by TCRdb to 2020 to 2021). The library was produced with the immunoSEQ multiplex PCR assay. TCRdb holds this immuneACCESS table with in-frame rearrangements only. Some clones are missing; in checked studies, unresolved V genes explain under half, and the rest has no known cause. A total of 1.5 million to 2.5 million clones appear in this sample, about 95% of them only once. 1.2% of the sample comes from the top ten. CD8 naive samples were obtained by positive selection for CCR7 among CD45RO-negative cells, yielding a CD45RA+CCR7+ population from which TemRA cells were excluded. The sequenced sample was naive CD8+ T cells sorted from blood. The sample's cell subset or site label, in plain terms: CD45RA+CCR7+. Receptors were obtained from a man between 18 and 35 years old in good health.

The genes are TRBV7-8 and TRBJ1-5; 7 bases agree with TRBD1. CDR1 and CDR2 (germline): SGHVS, FQNEAQ. V shed 1 base, J shed 0 bases, and the junction held 9 bases outside the gene matches. This CDR3 comprises 18 residues. CDR3 in DNA: TGTGCCAGCAGCTTAGAGGGACAGACGGCCTATAGCAATCAGCCCCAGCATTTT. Protein: CASSLEGQTAYSNQPQHF.

V is TRBV4-1 and J is TRBJ2-1; D tentatively reads TRBD1 or TRBD2 (5 bases each). CDR1 is MGHRA, CDR2 YSYEKL, per germline. Trimming took 4 bases from V and 2 from J, leaving 21 bases between them. The CDR3 consists of 18 residues. CDR3 nucleotide sequence: TGCGCCAGCAGCCGCGGCGCTGAGAAGGGACCGGCCTACAATGAGCAGTTCTTC. Translating it yields CASSRGAEKGPAYNEQFF.

The chain combines TRBV9 with TRBJ2-7; D gene ambiguous. Germline CDR1 reads SGDLS; CDR2 reads YYNGEE. Trimming removed 0 bases from V and 0 bases from J, with 10 bases in between. The CDR3 spans 15 residues. CDR3 DNA: TGTGCCAGCAGCGTAGGCCACGAGCCCTCCTACGAGCAGTACTTC. It is translated as CASSVGHEPSYEQYF.

As concerns this clone: In the same sample, other DNA sequences code for this CDR3. This rearrangement joins TRBV6-1 to TRBJ2-3; 7 nucleotides align to TRBD2. CDR1 and CDR2 (germline): MNHNS, SASEGT. The junction had 5 bases not matched to a gene; V was cut back by 0 bases and J by 2 bases. This CDR3 has 16 residues. CDR3 loop: CASSEASGDPTDTQYF. DNA for the CDR3: TGTGCCAGCAGTGAAGCAAGCGGGGACCCCACAGATACGCAGTATTTT.

The chain joins TRBV9 to TRBJ2-3; D not resolved. The CDR3 length is 15 residues. CDR1 and CDR2 (germline): SGDLS, YYNGEE. V gave up 3 bases and J gave up 0 bases, with 11 bases separating them. The CDR3 loop reads CASSAWITSTDTQYF. For the CDR3, the DNA is TGTGCCAGCAGCGCCTGGATAACTAGCACAGATACGCAGTATTTT.

This clone was seen only once. The rearrangement uses TRBV21-1 and TRBJ2-6; the listed D gene, TRBD2, was not tested against the DNA. TRBV21-1 represents a pseudogene. The CDR3 consists of 14 residues. The CDR3 DNA sequence: TGTGCCAGCGCCTTATCAGCGGGGGCCAACGTCCTGACTTTC. Translated: CASALSAGANVLTF.

A note on this clone: Within the sample, other DNA sequences also encode this same CDR3. The chain couples TRBV29-1 to TRBJ2-7, with D tentatively TRBD2 (6 bases). Germline assignment: CDR1 SQVTM and CDR2 ANQGSEA. The CDR3 extends over 13 amino acids. Trimming pared 2 bases from V and 1 base from J, leaving 9 bases between. CDR3 loop: CSVESGESYEQYF. CDR3 bases: TGCAGCGTTGAATCGGGGGAGTCCTACGAGCAGTACTTC.

The chain is built from TRBV4-3 and TRBJ1-6; no definite D call. CDR3 length: 18 amino acids. Trimming removed 0 bases from V and 5 bases from J, with 17 bases in between. Germline CDR1 LGHNA, CDR2 YSLEER. Here the CDR3 reads CASSQEIQEVFHNSPLHF. The DNA for the CDR3 is TGCGCCAGCAGCCAAGAAATTCAGGAAGTTTTTCATAATTCACCCCTCCACTTT.

As DNA, the CDR3 is TGTGCCAGCACTCAAATGGGGGGCAGGACTGAAGCTTTCTTT. It codes for CASTQMGGRTEAFF. The rearrangement links TRBV6-1 to TRBJ1-1; a weak D match, TRBD1 (6 bases). Germline V CDR1 and CDR2: MNHNS, SASEGT. The CDR3 runs 14 residues. V shed 7 bases and J shed 5 bases, with 17 bases lying between them.

The chain has TRBV5-4 and TRBJ1-4; D may be TRBD1 (6 bases). Between the trimmed V and J ends, which lost 4 bases and 4 bases, there was a span of 11 bases. This CDR3 has 14 residues. The V gene's germline CDR1 is SGHNT and CDR2 YYREEE (reference sequence). CDR3 DNA sequence: TGTGCCAGCAGCATCAGAGGGGGTAATGAAAAACTGTTTTTT. This codes for CASSIRGGNEKLFF.

CDR3 bases: TGTGCCAGCAGCGTAGCTACTGCTCCATCTGACACAGATACGCAGTATTTT. Protein sequence: CASSVATAPSDTDTQYF. The V gene is TRBV9, the J gene TRBJ2-3; no definite D call. The V end was cut by 0 bases, the J end by 2 bases, with 16 bases between. CDR1 and CDR2 (germline): SGDLS, YYNGEE. The length of the CDR3 is 17 residues.

This sequence joins TRBV29-1 and TRBJ2-5, with 9 bases identical to TRBD2. V gave up 4 bases and J gave up 2 bases; unmatched junction bases: 5. Looked up from germline, CDR1 is SQVTM and CDR2 is ANQGSEA. This CDR3 is 14 amino acids long. CDR3 coding DNA: TGCAGCGTTGTCGGGCTAGCGGGGCAAGAGACCCAGTACTTC. It yields the protein CSVVGLAGQETQYF. Using reference TRBV29-1 and TRBJ2-5 for the parts outside the CDR3, the full variable domain is SAVISQKPSRDICQRGTSLTIQCQVDSQVTMMFWYRQQPGQSLTLIATANQGSEATYESGFVIDKFPISRPNLTFSTLTVSNMSPEDSSIYLCSVVGLAGQETQYFGPGTRLLVL.

The J gene is TRBJ2-7, the V gene TRBV28, with TRBD1 identical over 11 bases. Unmatched junction bases numbered 5, after V lost 4 bases and J lost 0 bases. CDR3 length equals 16 residues. Per the germline V gene, CDR1 is MDHEN and CDR2 is SYDVKM. CDR3 nucleotide sequence: TGTGCCAGCAGTTGGGGGGACAGGGGGAACTCCTACGAGCAGTACTTC. Amino acids: CASSWGDRGNSYEQYF.

This chain connects TRBV28 to TRBJ2-6; D unresolved. Trimming pared 3 bases from V and 0 bases from J, leaving 15 bases between. Germline V gives CDR1 MDHEN, CDR2 SYDVKM. CDR3 size: 18 residues. The CDR3 DNA is TGTGCCAGCAGTTTCTCTCATCAGTGGCGCTCTGGGGCCAACGTCCTGACTTTC. Protein product: CASSFSHQWRSGANVLTF.